The 8 T cell receptor beta chains below all came from one sample that was sequenced in a study of T cells in Graves' hyperthyroidism and ophthalmopathy. RNA transcripts served as the template for amplifying TCR beta CDR3 regions. The HTBI set primed first-round TCR CDR3 RT-PCR. Using its own MiXCR run on the multiplex PCR reads, TCRdb lists one record per CDR3 protein. The data hold about 350,000 distinct CDR3 sequences, with about 19% observed a single time. The sequenced sample was blood. The receptors come from a woman aged 18-29 years with Graves' hyperthyroidism.

This clonotype was recorded at least ten times. The chain is built from TRBV3-1 and TRBJ1-1, with D maybe TRBD1 (6 bases). Germline CDR1 reads LGHDT; CDR2 reads YNNKEL (reference sequence). V was pared by 4 bases and J by 10 bases, with 22 bases between. CDR3 length: 15 amino acids. CDR3 amino acids: CASSPYDRPEQGAFF. CDR3 DNA sequence: TGTGCCAGCAGCCCTTATGACAGGCCAGAACAGGGAGCTTTCTTT.

This clonotype has ten or more counts. J is TRBJ2-7 and V is TRBV6-5, with D unclear. The CDR3 contains 13 residues. Germline CDR1 MNHEY, CDR2 SVGAGI. The germline V and J ends were trimmed by 0 bases and 11 bases, with 14 bases remaining between them. CDR3 coding DNA: TGTGCCAGCAGTTACTCAAAGGGAAGTGTGGAGTACTTC. Its protein product is CASSYSKGSVEYF.

The V gene is TRBV6-5, the J gene TRBJ2-7, with D possibly being TRBD1 or TRBD2 (6 bases each). The V gene's germline CDR1 is MNHEY and CDR2 SVGAGI. V lost 2 bases to trimming and J lost 5 bases, with 16 bases between them. This CDR3 has 15 amino acids. The CDR3 DNA follows: TGTGCCAGCAGTTACCTCGGGGGCAGGCCCCACGAGCAGTACTTC. Amino acids: CASSYLGGRPHEQYF.

At least ten counts were recorded for this clonotype. The chain links TRBV20-1 to TRBJ2-7, with 7 positions matching TRBD1. The CDR3 extends over 13 amino acids. V lost 7 bases, J lost 3 bases, and 9 bases stayed unmatched. Germline-derived CDR1 and CDR2 are DFQATT and SNEGSKA (reference sequence). The CDR3: CSGPGQLDYEQYF. The CDR3 region has the DNA TGCAGTGGCCCGGGACAGCTGGACTACGAGCAGTACTTC.

This clonotype was counted ten times or more. The chain has TRBV20-1 and TRBJ1-6; D gene ambiguous. V lost 5 bases and J 7 bases, leaving 18 bases between the germline ends. The germline V gene encodes CDR1 DFQATT and CDR2 SNEGSKA (reference sequence). This CDR3 region has 15 residues. CDR3 protein: CSAPKEVGWNSPLHF. CDR3 in DNA: TGCAGTGCTCCTAAAGAGGTAGGGTGGAATTCACCCCTCCACTTT.

A note on this clonotype: With a much larger clone just one base away, this may be a read error. The rearrangement links TRBV20-1 to TRBJ1-1; the D is unclear. V lost 0 bases and J 3 bases, leaving 23 bases between the germline ends. Germline CDR1 and CDR2: DFQATT and SNEGSKA (reference sequence). The CDR3 extends over 18 amino acids. The CDR3 region has the DNA TGCAGTGCTAGAGATCGCTTAAATTTAGCTCAACGGGACACTGAAGCTTTCTTT. This sequence encodes CSARDRLNLAQRDTEAFF.

This chain joins TRBV15 and TRBJ2-2; 7 positions match TRBD1. V was clipped by 3 bases and J by 3 bases; unmatched bases: 10. Germline V lookup: CDR1 LNHNV, CDR2 YYDKDF (reference sequence). The CDR3 is made up of 17 amino acids. Here the CDR3 reads CATSRAKGQMDTGELFF. CDR3 sequence (DNA): TGTGCCACCAGCAGGGCTAAGGGACAGATGGACACCGGGGAGCTGTTTTTT.

This clonotype has at least ten counts. The chain combines TRBV12-3 or TRBV12-4 with TRBJ1-1; 7 nucleotides align to TRBD1. The CDR3 covers 11 residues. V was clipped by 7 bases and J by 8 bases; unmatched bases: 4. The CDR3 nucleotides read TGTGCCAGCACCCGGACAGGAGAAGCTTTCTTT. It specifies CASTRTGEAFF.